This T cell receptor beta chain was observed in a study of blood T cells in healthy people across ages. Per germline, CDR1 ENHRY and CDR2 SYGVKD. V lost 0 bases and J 2 bases, leaving 1 base between the germline ends. The CDR3 totals 12 residues. Study-level results: Unsorted PBMC material precluded a definitive naive versus antigen-experienced comparison.

This clonotype occurred a few times. What it binds is unknown. Using a J-beta primer mix together with a sample-barcoded 5' primer, a second PCR was run for about 6 to 12 cycles. From the 5' RACE reads, TCRdb called clonotypes with MiXCR, one entry per CDR3 protein. The sample holds hundreds of thousands of distinct CDR3 sequences; 40% to 50% are singletons and the top ten take around 24%. The receptor comes from a man of 80 years or more in good health. This chain connects TRBV10-3 to TRBJ1-2; D is ambiguous. The specimen sequenced was blood. Here the CDR3 DNA reads TGTGCCATCAGTGAGTCAAACTATGGCTACACCTTC. The encoded protein is CAISESNYGYTF.